This is a list of T cell receptor beta chains from one sample in a study of shared T cell receptors in the human thymus. Clones were sequenced by immunoSEQ multiplex PCR, and TCRdb holds only the in-frame ones, with some missing. The table lists hundreds of thousands of clones, approximately 87% of them singletons. These data also formed part of another study, on human thymus T cells.

The sample consisted of thymocytes. The receptors were gathered from a boy in the first two years of life with a congenital heart defect. Both conserved end residues are part of each CDR3. The D gene is left open where the match is weak. Size tells how often a clone was seen (once, few, many) or the class of an expanded clone, and some rows leave it out.

clone_size | j_call | v_call | d_call | cdr3_nt | cdr3_aa
- | TRBJ1-6 | TRBV19 | - | TGTGCCAGTAGTATTCCGGTCACAGGGAATTCACCCCTCCACTTT | CASSIPVTGNSPLHF
- | TRBJ1-2 | TRBV7-2 | TRBD1 | TGTGCCAGCAGCTGCCCAAATACTCAGGGGGCTTGTGACTATGGCTACACCTTC | CASSCPNTQGACDYGYTF
once | TRBJ1-1 | TRBV4-3 | - | TGCGCCAGCAGCCAAGGGGGGCACAGCTCGAGCACTGAAGCTTTCTTT | CASSQGGHSSSTEAFF
- | TRBJ1-2 | TRBV11-2 | TRBD1 | TGTGCCAGCAGCCCTGGGGTTGGGACAGGGGAGGGAGGCTACACCTTC | CASSPGVGTGEGGYTF
- | TRBJ1-5 | TRBV18 | - | TGTGCCAGCTCACTTACAAGCAATCAGCCCCAGCATTTT | CASSLTSNQPQHF
- | TRBJ2-3 | TRBV5-1 | - | TGCGCCAGCAGCAACCGACAGGGGACTATCTTACGTACTAGCACAGATACGCAGTATTTT | CASSNRQGTILRTSTDTQYF
- | TRBJ2-5 | TRBV10-3 | TRBD2 | TGTGCCATCAGTGAGTCTATTAGCGGGAGGAACCAAGAGACCCAGTACTTC | CAISESISGRNQETQYF
- | TRBJ2-6 | TRBV7-6 | - | TGTGCCAGCAGTTATGACAAACAGGGCTCTGGGGCCAACGTCCTGACTTTC | CASSYDKQGSGANVLTF
- | TRBJ1-1 | TRBV14 | TRBD1 | TGTGCCAGCAGCCTACCAGGGGGCACTGAAGCTTTCTTT | CASSLPGGTEAFF
- | TRBJ2-7 | TRBV5-6 | TRBD1 | TGTGCCAGCAGCCGCGCACAGGGGGCCTCCTACGAGCAGTACTTC | CASSRAQGASYEQYF
- | TRBJ2-7 | TRBV7-9 | TRBD1 | TGTGCCAGCAGCTTAGAGGGGGCGGGCAGGTACATCGGGCAGTACTTC | CASSLEGAGRYIGQYF
- | TRBJ1-4 | TRBV2 | - | TGTGCCAGCACCCGGTTGAGGGTAATAAATGAAAAACTGTTTTTT | CASTRLRVINEKLFF
- | TRBJ1-5 | TRBV28 | - | TGTGCCAGCAGTCCAGACTCAGGGTCGAGGCAGCCCCAGCATTTT | CASSPDSGSRQPQHF
- | TRBJ2-5 | TRBV27 | TRBD2 | TGTGCCAGCAGTTCTGAACGGGGGGTTTACTTC | CASSSERGVYF
few | TRBJ2-1 | TRBV7-6 | - | TGTGCCAGCAGCCCGGGGGGACAAGGAAGGAATGAGCAGTTCTTC | CASSPGGQGRNEQFF
- | TRBJ1-5 | TRBV9 | TRBD1 | TGTGCCAGCAGCGTAACAGGGGGCAATCAGCCCCAGCATTTT | CASSVTGGNQPQHF
- | TRBJ2-1 | TRBV14 | TRBD2 | TGTGCCAGCAGCCGGCTAGCGGGGGTCAATCAGTTCTTC | CASSRLAGVNQFF
- | TRBJ2-1 | TRBV6-4 | TRBD2 | TGTGCCAGCAGTCCTAGACCGGGAGGACGGGAGCAGTTCTTC | CASSPRPGGREQFF
- | TRBJ2-7 | TRBV20-1 | - | TGCAGTGCCCAGATCCACGAGCAGTACTTC | CSAQIHEQYF
few | TRBJ1-2 | TRBV6-1 | - | TGTGCCAGCAGTAATCCAAACAGGGACAACTATGGCTACACCTTC | CASSNPNRDNYGYTF
- | TRBJ1-3 | TRBV27 | - | TGTGCCAGCAGTTTGGCCTCAGGCTCTGGAAACACCATATATTTT | CASSLASGSGNTIYF
- | TRBJ2-1 | TRBV28 | TRBD2 | TGTGCCAGCAGAGCCCACAACGGGGGGTACGGCAATGAGCAGTTCTTC | CASRAHNGGYGNEQFF
- | TRBJ2-3 | TRBV7-8 | TRBD2 | TGTGCCAGCAGCTTAGAAGGTGGGGTTAGCGGGAGGGGCACAGATACGCAGTATTTT | CASSLEGGVSGRGTDTQYF
- | TRBJ1-6 | TRBV5-1 | TRBD1 | TGCGCCAGCAGCTCCTTGACAGGGAAAGGATATTCCCCCCTCCACTTT | CASSSLTGKGYSPLHF
- | TRBJ1-2 | TRBV27 | - | TGTGCCAGCAGTTGGACAGCCGCTAACTATGGCTACACCTTC | CASSWTAANYGYTF
- | TRBJ2-7 | TRBV11-2 | TRBD1 | TGTGCCAGCAGCTTTGGACAGGGGTGGTTCTACGAGCAGTACTTC | CASSFGQGWFYEQYF
once | TRBJ2-1 | TRBV15 | - | TGTGCCACCAGCAGCCGGGGACACCCGCTGGGGTTTGAGCAGTTCTTC | CATSSRGHPLGFEQFF
- | TRBJ2-7 | TRBV7-9 | - | TGTGCCAGCAGCCCCGGGACCTACGAGCAGTACTTC | CASSPGTYEQYF
- | TRBJ2-2 | TRBV5-1 | - | TGCGCCAGCAGCTGGAGGGCCGCCGGGGAGCTGTTTTTT | CASSWRAAGELFF
- | TRBJ2-3 | TRBV4-3 | - | TGCGCCAGCAGCCACGAGGGACTGGGGGCAGATACGCAGTATTTT | CASSHEGLGADTQYF
- | TRBJ1-1 | TRBV7-9 | TRBD1 | TGTGCCAGCAGCTTAAGGGACAGGGAGAAGGACACTGAAGCTTTCTTT | CASSLRDREKDTEAFF
once | TRBJ1-5 | TRBV7-8 | TRBD1 | TGTGCCAGCAGCTTAGCGCCCCCGAACAGGGGCCTCTCGCTTGATAGCAATCAGCCCCAGCATTTT | CASSLAPPNRGLSLDSNQPQHF
- | TRBJ1-4 | TRBV4-3 | - | TGCGCCAGCAGCCAAAACGGGCTAGGGACTACTAATGAAAAACTGTTTTTT | CASSQNGLGTTNEKLFF
- | TRBJ2-1 | TRBV14 | - | TGTGCCAGCAGCCAAGGTCTACCTCGGGATGAGCAGTTCTTC | CASSQGLPRDEQFF
- | TRBJ2-7 | TRBV6-5 | TRBD1 | TGTGCCAGCAGTTTCGACAGGGGAAGAAGAAGAGGGCAGTACTTC | CASSFDRGRRRGQYF
- | TRBJ2-1 | TRBV5-4 | - | TGTGCCAGCAGCTGGCCGGGATCCTACAATGAGCAGTTCTTC | CASSWPGSYNEQFF
few | TRBJ2-7 | TRBV5-4 | TRBD2 | TGTGCCAGCAGCTTGTATCGGCGGGGGAATTACGAGCAGTACTTC | CASSLYRRGNYEQYF
- | TRBJ2-7 | TRBV4-1 | TRBD2 | TGCGCCAGCAGCCAGAAACTAGCGGGGAAACTATACGAGCAGTACTTC | CASSQKLAGKLYEQYF
- | TRBJ2-5 | TRBV25-1 | - | TGTGCCAGCAGTAGATGGGTGGGGGGAGAGACCCAGTACTTC | CASSRWVGGETQYF
- | TRBJ2-4 | TRBV28 | - | TGTGCCAGCAGTTTGGGCGTAGCCAAAAACATTCAGTACTTC | CASSLGVAKNIQYF
- | TRBJ2-3 | TRBV4-3 | - | TGCGCCAGCAGCCAAGATCGGGGTAGCGGGACCCAGGGGGGCACAGATACGCAGTATTTT | CASSQDRGSGTQGGTDTQYF
- | TRBJ2-2 | TRBV7-9 | TRBD2 | TGTGCCAGCAGCCTGACTAGCGGGGTTACCGGGGAGCTGTTTTTT | CASSLTSGVTGELFF
- | TRBJ1-2 | TRBV28 | TRBD1 | TGTGCCAGCATGCTCAGGACAGGAGAAGACTATGGCTACACCTTC | CASMLRTGEDYGYTF
- | TRBJ1-2 | TRBV7-8 | TRBD1 | TGTGCCAGCAGCTTACTTCCCCTTGGACAGGGCTATGGCTACACCTTC | CASSLLPLGQGYGYTF
- | TRBJ2-7 | TRBV7-2 | TRBD1 | TGTGCCAGCACCGAGGACAGGGCCCCTGAGGCCTACGAGCAGTACTTC | CASTEDRAPEAYEQYF
- | TRBJ2-3 | TRBV28 | TRBD1 | TGTGCCAGCAGTAAACCGGGACAGGGAGTAACAGATACGCAGTATTTT | CASSKPGQGVTDTQYF
- | TRBJ2-3 | TRBV27 | - | TGTGCCAGCAGTGAGCAACAGAGGACTAGCACAGATACGCAGTATTTT | CASSEQQRTSTDTQYF
few | TRBJ1-1 | TRBV19 | TRBD1 | TGTGCCAGTAGTAGAGGGGGACAGACGAACACTGAAGCTTTCTTT | CASSRGGQTNTEAFF
- | TRBJ2-1 | TRBV7-2 | - | TGTGCCAGCAGCTTAGAACTCCTATACAATGAGCAGTTCTTC | CASSLELLYNEQFF
- | TRBJ2-5 | TRBV5-5 | TRBD1 | TGTGCCAGCAGCTTCGAACTGACAGGGGACCAAGAGACCCAGTACTTC | CASSFELTGDQETQYF